This T cell receptor (beta chain) derives from a study of cytomegalovirus exposure and HLA in healthy donors. Use of 60 Vbeta and 13 Jbeta primers characterized the PCR. TCRdb keeps only in-frame clones here, not all; method: immunoSEQ multiplex PCR. Among roughly 120,000 clones listed, more than 70% were seen once. Germline lookup yields CDR1 SGHTS and CDR2 YDEGEE. The CDR3 extends over 16 amino acids. The V and J ends lost 4 bases and 4 bases, in that order; junction bases with no gene match: 9. The sample comprised PBMCs. This receptor was identified in a man aged 50 to 60 in good health and CMV-seronegative. V gene TRBV5-8 combines with J gene TRBJ1-5, with 9 bases that match TRBD1. The CDR3 region is CASSPTWTGANQPQHF. CDR3 nucleotide sequence: TGTGCCAGCAGCCCAACTTGGACAGGGGCTAATCAGCCCCAGCATTTT. Filled out from reference TRBV5-8 and TRBJ1-5, the complete variable domain reads EAGVTQSPTHLIKTRGQQATLRCSPISGHTSVYWYQQALGLGLQFLLWYDEGEERNRGNFPPRFSGRQFPNYSSELNVNALELEDSALYLCASSPTWTGANQPQHFGDGTRLSIL.